These 22 T cell receptor beta chains share one sample of origin, sequenced in a study of T cell responses to AZD1222 COVID-19 vaccine. Profiled with immunoSEQ multiplex PCR; TCRdb holds only in-frame clones, not every one. Counted here are roughly 120,000 clones, approximately 86% occurring once; the ten biggest clones make up 5% to 7%. Sequenced material: peripheral blood, taken on day 0 of AZD1222 vaccination. The receptors were sampled from an adult in good health.

The chain has TRBV19 and TRBJ2-1, with D possibly TRBD2 on 6 matching bases. The V gene lost 5 bases and the J gene lost 4 bases, with 9 bases spanning the gap. The CDR3 sequence is 13 residues long. Germline CDR1 LNHDA, CDR2 SQIVND (reference sequence). The CDR3 DNA reads TGTGCCAGTAGTCCCCGGGAGTACAATGAGCAGTTCTTC. Translation: CASSPREYNEQFF.

The CDR3 DNA sequence: TGTGCCAGCAGTACGCTTAGCGGTAGCTCCTACGAGCAGTACTTC. It yields the protein CASSTLSGSSYEQYF. This rearrangement joins TRBV6-5 to TRBJ2-7; possibly TRBD2 for D (6 bases). CDR1 and CDR2 (germline): MNHEY, SVGAGI. Trimming cost V 5 bases and J 0 bases, with 14 bases left between them. This CDR3 spans 15 amino acids.

The chain employs TRBV3-1 (or the pseudogene TRBV3-2) and TRBJ1-1; D possibly corresponds to TRBD1 (6 bases). The germline V gene has CDR1 LGHDT and CDR2 YNNKEL (reference sequence). The germline V and J ends were trimmed by 4 bases and 0 bases, with 15 bases remaining between them. The CDR3 totals 16 residues. CDR3 in DNA: TGTGCCAGCAGCCCTGGGGGCCGATTATTGAACACTGAAGCTTTCTTT. The encoded protein is CASSPGGRLLNTEAFF.

The rearrangement links TRBV7-2 to TRBJ1-1; D uncertain. V was shortened by 5 bases and J by 5 bases, with 15 bases between the two germline ends. CDR3 length: 14 amino acids. Germline CDR1 and CDR2: SGHTA and FQGNSA. The CDR3 sequence is CASSADMRLTEAFF. The CDR3, as DNA: TGTGCCAGCAGCGCCGACATGAGGTTGACTGAAGCTTTCTTT.

This chain uses TRBV4-3 with TRBJ1-2, with TRBD1 identical over 7 bases. V lost 4 bases and J lost 1; bases outside the gene matches: 12. Germline-derived CDR1 and CDR2 are LGHNA and YSLEER. The CDR3 sequence is 17 residues long. The CDR3, as DNA: TGCGCCAGCAGCCGCTCGGGCCGGGACAGAAGTAACTATGGCTACACCTTC. Translated: CASSRSGRDRSNYGYTF.

In this sample, this clone turned up once. The V gene is TRBV11-3, the J gene TRBJ2-7; a possible D gene is TRBD1 (5 bases). This CDR3 has 11 residues. V lost 6 bases, J lost 4 bases, and 7 bases lay in between. Germline V lookup: CDR1 SGHNT, CDR2 YENEEA. CDR3 nucleotide sequence: TGTGCCAGCAGTTCAGGGTACGAGCAGTACTTC. Amino acid sequence: CASSSGYEQYF.

This chain connects TRBV28 to TRBJ1-5; D is perhaps TRBD1 (6 bases). Germline lookup yields CDR1 MDHEN and CDR2 SYDVKM. With 3 bases removed from V and 7 bases from J, the gap between germline ends came to 16 bases. The CDR3 is 15 residues long. DNA for the CDR3: TGTGCCAGCAGTTTTCAGTCGGGGGGGCTCCAGCCCCAGCATTTT. Its translation: CASSFQSGGLQPQHF.

The chain has TRBV6-2 or TRBV6-3 and TRBJ2-5, with D maybe TRBD2 (6 bases). This CDR3 contains 16 residues. Trimming removed 6 bases at V and 4 bases at J, with 21 bases between. Germline V gene sequence: CDR1 MNHEY, CDR2 SVGEGT. The CDR3 DNA reads as TGTGCCAGCAGCAAACCGGTGGGGATCGGGGGAGAGACCCAGTACTTC. As protein: CASSKPVGIGGETQYF.

This chain joins TRBV7-8 and TRBJ1-3, with 9 bases fitting TRBD1. The CDR3 spans 16 residues. The V gene's germline CDR1 is SGHVS and CDR2 FQNEAQ. J was trimmed by 3 bases and V by 1 base; bases with no gene match: 4. The CDR3, as DNA: TGTGCCAGCAGCTTAGGGGACAGGGTTCTTGGAAACACCATATATTTT. Its protein product is CASSLGDRVLGNTIYF.

Only a few counts were recorded for this clone. The rearrangement links TRBV28 to TRBJ1-5; no reliable D call. The CDR3 runs to 11 residues. Germline V gives CDR1 MDHEN, CDR2 SYDVKM. The V and J ends lost 6 bases and 4 bases respectively, with 4 bases between them. The CDR3 DNA follows: TGTGCCAGCAGCCCGAATCAGCCCCAGCATTTT. Translated: CASSPNQPQHF.

The rearrangement joins TRBV12-3 or TRBV12-4 to TRBJ1-2; D is unclear. The CDR3 spans 12 residues. Trimming stripped 1 base from V and 8 bases from J, with 8 bases between. CDR3 loop: CASSLGTRGYTF. As DNA, the CDR3 is TGTGCCAGCAGTTTAGGGACGAGAGGCTACACCTTC.

This chain connects TRBV29-1 to TRBJ1-3; no firm D call. Germline CDR1 is SQVTM and CDR2 is ANQGSEA. The germline V and J ends were trimmed by 5 bases and 4 bases, with 6 bases remaining between them. CDR3 size: 11 residues. CDR3 DNA: TGCAGCGTTACCCGCGGAAACACCATATATTTT. Protein product: CSVTRGNTIYF.

The chain combines TRBV5-6 with TRBJ2-2; TRBD1 might be the D (8 bases). V shed 4 bases and J shed 7 bases, with 20 bases lying between them. The CDR3 sequence is 16 residues long. The germline gives CDR1 SGHDT, CDR2 YYEEEE. Here the CDR3 reads CASSPETGAGDGELFF. The CDR3 DNA is TGTGCCAGCAGCCCCGAGACAGGGGCGGGGGACGGGGAGCTGTTTTTT.

The J gene is TRBJ1-6, the V gene TRBV7-8, with 8 bases identical to TRBD1. The V gene end was trimmed by 4 bases and the J gene end by 10 bases; junction bases not matched to a gene: 6. Germline CDR1 is SGHVS and CDR2 is FQNEAQ. The CDR3 spans 14 residues. CDR3 amino acids: CASSSDRVGSPLHF. CDR3 nucleotides: TGTGCCAGCAGCTCGGACAGGGTGGGATCACCCCTCCACTTT.

The chain couples TRBV2 to TRBJ2-5; 8 bases map to TRBD2. Germline V CDR1 and CDR2: SNHLY, FYNNEI. J gave up 2 bases and V 2 bases, and 10 bases lay outside the gene matches. This CDR3 is built from 17 residues. CDR3 coding DNA: TGTGCCAGCAGTGAAAGCTCGGGACTAGGGGGACAAGAGACCCAGTACTTC. It translates to CASSESSGLGGQETQYF.

The chain links TRBV7-7 to TRBJ2-7, with 11 bases identical to TRBD1. Per germline, CDR1 SSHAT and CDR2 FNYEAQ (reference sequence). The CDR3 contains 15 residues. The CDR3 coding sequence is TGTGCTAGCGCTGCTGGGACAGGGGGTCCCTACGAGCAGTACTTC. Translated: CASAAGTGGPYEQYF.

The V call is TRBV19, the J call TRBJ1-2; D gene ambiguous. The CDR3 has 12 amino acids. Trimming left V 3 bases short and J 5 bases short, with 7 bases between. Germline lookup yields CDR1 LNHDA and CDR2 SQIVND (reference sequence). This chain's CDR3 is CASSMPVYGYTF. CDR3 nucleotides: TGTGCCAGTAGTATGCCCGTTTATGGCTACACCTTC.

The chain joins TRBV13 to TRBJ1-6; TRBD1 matches at 7 bases. CDR1 is PRHDT and CDR2 is FYEKMQ in the germline V gene (reference sequence). This CDR3 spans 17 amino acids. Trimming removed 3 bases from V and 1 base from J; junction bases left unmatched: 6. CDR3 region: CASSLRQGGSYNSPLHF. In DNA form, the CDR3 reads TGTGCCAGCAGCTTGAGACAGGGTGGATCCTATAATTCACCCCTCCACTTT.

The chain links TRBV16 to TRBJ1-6; 10 bases are shared with TRBD1. This CDR3 region has 17 residues. V lost 0 bases and J lost 8; bases outside the gene matches: 7. CDR1 is KGHSY, CDR2 FQNENV, per germline. CDR3 loop: CASSQSLGTGDHSPLHF. For the CDR3, the DNA is TGTGCCAGCAGCCAATCGTTGGGGACAGGGGATCATTCACCCCTCCACTTT.

This clone was found once. The rearrangement links TRBV9 to TRBJ2-1, with a tentative D call TRBD2 (7 bases). This CDR3 has 13 residues. Trimming took off 3 bases at V and 8 bases at J, with 12 bases between the two ends. The germline gives CDR1 SGDLS, CDR2 YYNGEE. The DNA for the CDR3 is TGTGCCAGCAGCGGAGGGGGGGCCTATGAGCAGTTCTTC. Amino acids: CASSGGGAYEQFF.

There are a few counts of this clone. V usage is TRBV5-6 and J usage is TRBJ1-2; TRBD1 is a possible D gene (5 bases). CDR1 SGHDT and CDR2 YYEEEE come from the germline V gene. Trimming pared 0 bases from V and 5 bases from J, leaving 17 bases between. This CDR3 has 16 residues. CDR3 nucleotides: TGTGCCAGCAGCTTGGTAGGGGCTCCAAAGCTTTATGGCTACACCTTC. Encoded protein: CASSLVGAPKLYGYTF.

The chain links TRBV5-4 to TRBJ1-2; 7 bases are a match to TRBD1. The germline CDR1 and CDR2 sequences are SGHNT and YYREEE (reference sequence). The J segment lost 4 bases and the V segment lost 4 bases, leaving 4 bases of the junction unmatched. The CDR3 has 13 amino acids. CDR3 residues: CASSRTGGYGYTF. The CDR3 DNA is TGTGCCAGCAGCCGGACAGGAGGCTATGGCTACACCTTC.